This entry lists 27 T cell receptor beta chains sequenced from one sample in a study of blood T cell repertoires in COVID-19. Sequencing used immunoSEQ multiplex PCR; TCRdb keeps in-frame clones, though not all of them. Here the sample spans around 170,000 clones, under 85% being singletons. Sequences were obtained from PBMCs or T cells enriched from blood (not recorded which). Receptors were obtained from a man aged 50 to 59 who had recovered from COVID-19.

The chain couples TRBV3-1 (or the pseudogene TRBV3-2) to TRBJ1-6, with a possible D match to TRBD1 (5 bases). This CDR3 is 18 amino acids long. From germline, CDR1 is LGHDT and CDR2 YNNKEL (reference sequence). Trimming pared 6 bases from V and 6 bases from J, leaving 24 bases between. CDR3 nucleotide sequence: TGTGCCAGCAGAGACGCTCAAGGGTTCCGGGGGAGTAATTCACCCCTCCACTTT. Translating gives CASRDAQGFRGSNSPLHF.

This clone came up a few times. CDR3 in DNA: TGTGCCAGCAGCTTAACAGCGGATCAGCCCCAGCATTTT. Protein: CASSLTADQPQHF. The chain is built from TRBV7-9 and TRBJ1-5; D gene ambiguous. CDR1 is SEHNR, CDR2 FQNEAQ, per germline (reference sequence). V was cut by 2 bases and J by 5 bases, with 7 bases left in between. CDR3 length equals 13 residues.

V is TRBV11-1 and J is TRBJ2-5, with TRBD1 as a possible D gene (6 bases). The CDR3 loop spans 16 amino acids. Trimming removed 4 bases from V and 1 base from J, with 16 bases in between. The germline gives CDR1 SGHAT, CDR2 FQDESV (reference sequence). The CDR3 loop reads CASSYRVSQTQETQYF. The CDR3 coding sequence is TGTGCCAGCAGCTACAGGGTTTCTCAAACCCAAGAGACCCAGTACTTC.

V usage is TRBV11-2 and J usage is TRBJ1-1, with D perhaps TRBD1 (5 bases). The CDR3 is made up of 17 amino acids. From germline, CDR1 is SGHAT and CDR2 FQNNGV. Between the trimmed V and J ends, which lost 5 bases and 5 bases, there was a span of 24 bases. CDR3 coding DNA: TGTGCCAGCAGCGCCCCGGGGGGGGTAGGACGGGGTACTGAAGCTTTCTTT. Translated: CASSAPGGVGRGTEAFF.

The V and J genes are TRBV6-5 and TRBJ1-5; no clear D. CDR3 length: 13 amino acids. Trimming took off 2 bases at V and 7 bases at J, with 9 bases between the two ends. CDR1 and CDR2 (germline): MNHEY, SVGAGI. For the CDR3, the DNA is TGTGCCAGCAGTTACCGGGTAGGCCAGCCCCAGCATTTT. This encodes CASSYRVGQPQHF.

This rearrangement joins TRBV28 to TRBJ1-1; D uncertain. Between the trimmed V and J ends, which lost 3 bases and 3 bases, there was a span of 14 bases. The CDR3 extends over 15 amino acids. CDR1 and CDR2 (germline): MDHEN, SYDVKM. The CDR3 DNA follows: TGTGCCAGCAGTTTTCGTCTCCACCGGGACACTGAAGCTTTCTTT. This sequence encodes CASSFRLHRDTEAFF.

This clone is a singleton in its sample. The chain carries TRBV7-9 and TRBJ1-1; TRBD1 matches 9 bases. The length of the CDR3 is 15 residues. The V gene's germline CDR1 is SEHNR and CDR2 FQNEAQ (reference sequence). Trimming at V came to 2 bases and at J to 6 bases, leaving 7 bases not matched to a gene. The DNA of the CDR3 is TGTGCCAGCAGCTTACTTCCGGGACAGGGCTCTGAAGCTTTCTTT. This translates into CASSLLPGQGSEAFF.

The V and J genes are TRBV19 and TRBJ2-7, with 10 bases aligning to TRBD1. Germline values: CDR1 LNHDA, CDR2 SQIVND (reference sequence). The length of the CDR3 is 15 residues. Trimming took 3 bases from V and 5 from J; bases not matched to a gene: 7. CDR3 sequence reads: CASSIRDRGGDEQYF. Here the CDR3 DNA reads TGTGCCAGTAGTATTCGGGACAGGGGAGGCGACGAGCAGTACTTC.

The V and J genes are TRBV3-1 (or the pseudogene TRBV3-2) and TRBJ2-4, with 11 bases matching TRBD2. Germline V gene sequence: CDR1 LGHDT, CDR2 YNNKEL (reference sequence). Unmatched junction bases numbered 9, after V lost 1 base and J lost 1 base. The length of the CDR3 is 19 residues. The DNA of the CDR3 is TGTGCCAGCAGCCAAGGACTAGCGGGGACCTATGGGGCCAAAAACATTCAGTACTTC. Protein product: CASSQGLAGTYGAKNIQYF.

The chain combines TRBV6-1 with TRBJ2-1; the match to TRBD1 covers 9 bases. This CDR3 has 15 residues. Germline V lookup: CDR1 MNHNS, CDR2 SASEGT. V lost 2 bases and J lost 3; bases outside the gene matches: 2. The CDR3 DNA reads as TGTGCCAGCAGTGAATGGGACAGGGACTACAATGAGCAGTTCTTC. Translated, it gives CASSEWDRDYNEQFF.

The chain combines TRBV6-6 with TRBJ1-6; 7 nucleotides line up with TRBD1. The CDR3 extends over 15 amino acids. Unmatched junction bases numbered 6, after V lost 2 bases and J lost 8 bases. Per germline, CDR1 MNHNY and CDR2 SVGAGI (reference sequence). CDR3 DNA: TGTGCCAGCAGTTACCCGGGACAGATCTATTCACCCCTCCACTTT. This encodes CASSYPGQIYSPLHF.

The chain joins TRBV5-1 to TRBJ2-5, with TRBD2 matching 7 bases. In germline, CDR1 is SGHRS, CDR2 YFSETQ. This CDR3 has 14 amino acids. V shed 7 bases, J shed 5 bases, and the junction held 11 bases outside the gene matches. As DNA, the CDR3 is TGCGCCAGCGGGGGGGGAGCCCTTCAGGAGACCCAGTACTTC. It is translated as CASGGGALQETQYF.

This chain joins TRBV6-2 or TRBV6-3 and TRBJ2-7; D not resolved. In germline, CDR1 is MNHEY, CDR2 SVGEGT. The V gene lost 2 bases and the J gene lost 2 bases, with 7 bases spanning the gap. CDR3 length: 13 residues. The CDR3, as DNA: TGTGCCAGCAGTTACGTCGGAGCCTACGAGCAGTACTTC. Protein: CASSYVGAYEQYF.

This sequence joins TRBV3-1 (or the pseudogene TRBV3-2) and TRBJ2-2, with 11 bases lining up with TRBD1. The J segment lost 2 bases and the V segment lost 4 bases, leaving 18 bases of the junction unmatched. From germline, CDR1 is LGHDT and CDR2 YNNKEL (reference sequence). This CDR3 spans 21 amino acids. Here the CDR3 reads CASSRTVRGTGGIKNTGELFF. The CDR3 DNA reads TGTGCCAGCAGCCGGACAGTACGGGGGACAGGGGGGATCAAAAACACCGGGGAGCTGTTTTTT.

The chain links TRBV4-1 to TRBJ1-5; TRBD1 might be the D (6 bases). From germline, CDR1 is MGHRA and CDR2 YSYEKL. The CDR3 contains 17 residues. Trimming took 2 bases from V and 7 from J, leaving 21 bases between them. CDR3 protein: CASSQHALGGHGQPQHF. The CDR3 bases are TGCGCCAGCAGCCAACACGCCCTTGGGGGACACGGACAGCCCCAGCATTTT.

V is TRBV7-3 and J is TRBJ2-1; TRBD1 might be the D (6 bases). The CDR3 sequence is 15 residues long. V dropped 2 bases and J dropped 3 bases, with 11 bases sitting between them. Per germline, CDR1 SGHTA and CDR2 FQGTGA. The CDR3 loop reads CASSLVKGGYNEQFF. The DNA for the CDR3 is TGTGCCAGCAGCTTAGTCAAAGGGGGCTACAATGAGCAGTTCTTC.

The CDR3 DNA reads as TGCGCCAGCAGCTTGGGGACAGGGAGAATGAACACCGGGGAGCTGTTTTTT. Amino acids: CASSLGTGRMNTGELFF. This sequence joins TRBV5-1 and TRBJ2-2; 8 nucleotides align to TRBD1. V lost 0 bases to trimming and J lost 1 base; unmatched junction nucleotides: 5. Per the germline V gene, CDR1 is SGHRS and CDR2 is YFSETQ. The CDR3 has 17 residues.

This clone was seen a few times. The genes are TRBV9 and TRBJ2-7; 8 nucleotides align to TRBD2. The CDR3 consists of 14 residues. Losses at the gene ends were 3 bases for V and 2 bases for J; bases not matched to a gene: 4. Germline CDR1 SGDLS, CDR2 YYNGEE. CDR3 sequence (DNA): TGTGCCAGCAGCGGTAGCGGGGAGCCCTACGAGCAGTACTTC. Its translation is CASSGSGEPYEQYF. Looking up the rest from reference TRBV9 and TRBJ2-7 gives the full variable domain: DSGVTQTPKHLITATGQRVTLRCSPRSGDLSVYWYQQSLDQGLQFLIQYYNGEERAKGNILERFSAQQFPDLHSELNLSSLELGDSALYFCASSGSGEPYEQYFGPGTRLTVT.

This chain uses TRBV2 with TRBJ1-5; 7 nucleotides line up with TRBD1. CDR1 is SNHLY, CDR2 FYNNEI, per germline. This CDR3 is 13 amino acids long. The V gene end was trimmed by 7 bases and the J gene end by 4 bases; junction bases not matched to a gene: 4. The CDR3 DNA sequence: TGTGCCAGCACCACACAGGGGAATCAGCCCCAGCATTTT. Translating it yields CASTTQGNQPQHF.

This clone was counted once. The rearrangement uses TRBV9 and TRBJ2-1; 8 positions match TRBD2. With 3 bases clipped from V and 3 bases from J, the junction kept 5 bases outside the gene matches. The germline V gene has CDR1 SGDLS and CDR2 YYNGEE. The CDR3 loop spans 15 amino acids. The CDR3 sequence is CASSAGGANYNEQFF. CDR3 DNA sequence: TGTGCCAGCAGCGCCGGGGGGGCCAACTACAATGAGCAGTTCTTC. Supplemented by reference TRBV9 and TRBJ2-1, the full variable domain reads DSGVTQTPKHLITATGQRVTLRCSPRSGDLSVYWYQQSLDQGLQFLIQYYNGEERAKGNILERFSAQQFPDLHSELNLSSLELGDSALYFCASSAGGANYNEQFFGPGTRLTVL.

There are a few counts of this clone. The V and J genes are TRBV6-2 or TRBV6-3 and TRBJ1-1; possible D gene TRBD1, 6 bases. CDR3 length equals 15 residues. V was clipped by 2 bases and J by 1 base, with 11 bases between them. The germline V gene has CDR1 MNHEY and CDR2 SVGEGT. The CDR3 sequence: CASSYPGRGNTEAFF. The CDR3 DNA follows: TGTGCCAGCAGTTACCCCGGCAGGGGGAACACTGAAGCTTTCTTT.

CDR3 sequence reads: CASRIGGATDTQYF. CDR3 bases: TGTGCCAGCAGGATCGGGGGGGCCACAGATACGCAGTATTTT. The chain recombines TRBV5-6 with TRBJ2-3, with 8 nucleotides matching TRBD2. From germline, CDR1 is SGHDT and CDR2 YYEEEE. The trim removed 5 bases at V and 2 bases at J, leaving 4 bases unmatched. CDR3 length equals 14 residues.

The chain couples TRBV7-9 to TRBJ2-6; 7 bases align to TRBD1. V gave up 6 bases and J gave up 2 bases; unmatched junction bases: 7. Germline lookup yields CDR1 SEHNR and CDR2 FQNEAQ (reference sequence). The CDR3 has 16 amino acids. DNA of the CDR3: TGTGCCAGCAGTGACGAGGGGGCCCCTGGGGCCAACGTCCTGACTTTC. Translated: CASSDEGAPGANVLTF.

The chain couples TRBV7-8 to TRBJ2-7; 7 bases line up with TRBD2. The germline CDR1 and CDR2 sequences are SGHVS and FQNEAQ. This CDR3 is built from 13 residues. Trimming at V came to 5 bases and at J to 6 bases, leaving 7 bases not matched to a gene. This chain's CDR3 is CASSAPGGGEQYF. As DNA, the CDR3 is TGTGCCAGCAGCGCTCCTGGCGGGGGCGAGCAGTACTTC.

This clone appeared a single time. V usage is TRBV5-1 and J usage is TRBJ2-7; weak D call: TRBD1 (5 bases). The CDR3 length is 15 residues. Germline V CDR1 and CDR2: SGHRS, YFSETQ. The germline V and J ends were trimmed by 4 bases and 3 bases, with 17 bases remaining between them. CDR3 coding DNA: TGCGCCAGCAGCCTATTGGCAACAGGATTCTACGAGCAGTACTTC. Its protein is CASSLLATGFYEQYF.

The rearrangement uses TRBV2 and TRBJ2-7; 8 bases agree with TRBD2. The germline gives CDR1 SNHLY, CDR2 FYNNEI. V was clipped by 2 bases and J by 2 bases; unmatched bases: 8. This CDR3 is built from 16 residues. The CDR3 bases are TGTGCCAGCAGTGAAAATGGAGCGGGGGTGCCCTACGAGCAGTACTTC. This encodes CASSENGAGVPYEQYF.

This clone was found many times. The chain uses TRBV3-1 (or the pseudogene TRBV3-2) and TRBJ2-1; no reliable D call. Germline V lookup: CDR1 LGHDT, CDR2 YNNKEL (reference sequence). V gave up 1 base and J gave up 9 bases, with 7 bases separating them. The CDR3 is 12 amino acids. The CDR3 sequence: CASSQVYGEQFF. The CDR3 DNA follows: TGTGCCAGCAGCCAAGTCTATGGTGAGCAGTTCTTC.